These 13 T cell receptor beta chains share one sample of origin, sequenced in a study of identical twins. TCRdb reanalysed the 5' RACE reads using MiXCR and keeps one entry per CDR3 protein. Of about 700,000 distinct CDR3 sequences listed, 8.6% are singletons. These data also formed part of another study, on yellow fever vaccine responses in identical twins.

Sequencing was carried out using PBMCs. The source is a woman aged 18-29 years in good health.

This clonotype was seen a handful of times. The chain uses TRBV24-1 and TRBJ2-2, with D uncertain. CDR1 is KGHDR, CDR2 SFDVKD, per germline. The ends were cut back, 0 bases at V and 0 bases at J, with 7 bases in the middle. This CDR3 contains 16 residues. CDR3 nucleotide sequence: TGTGCCACCAGTGATTTGCGACTGGCGAACACCGGGGAGCTGTTTTTT. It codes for CATSDLRLANTGELFF.

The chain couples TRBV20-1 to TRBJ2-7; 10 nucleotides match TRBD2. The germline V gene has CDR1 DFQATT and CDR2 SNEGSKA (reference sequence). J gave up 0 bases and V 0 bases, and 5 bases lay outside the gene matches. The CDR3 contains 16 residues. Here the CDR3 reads CSARDWSSGSSYEQYF. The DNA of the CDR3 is TGCAGTGCTAGAGATTGGTCTAGCGGGAGCTCCTACGAGCAGTACTTC.

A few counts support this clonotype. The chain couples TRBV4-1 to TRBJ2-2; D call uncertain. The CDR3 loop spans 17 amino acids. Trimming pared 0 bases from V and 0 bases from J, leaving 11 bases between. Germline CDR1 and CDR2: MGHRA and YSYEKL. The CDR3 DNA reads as TGCGCCAGCAGCCAAGAGATGGGCAGCGCGAACACCGGGGAGCTGTTTTTT. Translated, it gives CASSQEMGSANTGELFF.

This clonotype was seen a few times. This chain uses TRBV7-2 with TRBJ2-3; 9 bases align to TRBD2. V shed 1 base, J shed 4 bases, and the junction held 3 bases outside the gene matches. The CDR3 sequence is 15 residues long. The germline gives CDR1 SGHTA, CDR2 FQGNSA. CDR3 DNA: TGTGCCAGCAGCTTAGGCGGGGGGGGCCCAGATACGCAGTATTTT. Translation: CASSLGGGGPDTQYF. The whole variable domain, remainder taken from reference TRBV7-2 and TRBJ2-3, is GAGVSQSPSNKVTEKGKDVELRCDPISGHTALYWYRQSLGQGLEFLIYFQGNSAPDKSGLPSDRFSAERTGGSVSTLTIQRTQQEDSAVYLCASSLGGGGPDTQYFGPGTRLTVL.

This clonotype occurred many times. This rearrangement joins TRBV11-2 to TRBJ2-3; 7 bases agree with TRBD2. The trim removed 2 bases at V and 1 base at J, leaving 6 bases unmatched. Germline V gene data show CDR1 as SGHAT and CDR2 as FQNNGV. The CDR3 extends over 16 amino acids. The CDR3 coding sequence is TGTGCCAGCAGCTTACGGACGGGAGGAGGCACAGATACGCAGTATTTT. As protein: CASSLRTGGGTDTQYF.

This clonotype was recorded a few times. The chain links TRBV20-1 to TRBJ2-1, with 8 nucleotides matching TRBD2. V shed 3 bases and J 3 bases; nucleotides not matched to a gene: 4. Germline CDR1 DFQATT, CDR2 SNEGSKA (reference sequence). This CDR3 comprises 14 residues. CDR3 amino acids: CSARVAGSYNEQFF. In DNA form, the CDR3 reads TGCAGTGCTAGGGTAGCGGGGAGCTACAATGAGCAGTTCTTC.

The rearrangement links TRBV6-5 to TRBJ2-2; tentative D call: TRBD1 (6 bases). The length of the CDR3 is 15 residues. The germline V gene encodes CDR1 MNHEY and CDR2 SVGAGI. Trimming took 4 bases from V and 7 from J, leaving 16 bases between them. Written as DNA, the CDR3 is TGTGCCAGCAGTTGGGACATCGCCGTGATCGGGGAGCTGTTTTTT. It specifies CASSWDIAVIGELFF.

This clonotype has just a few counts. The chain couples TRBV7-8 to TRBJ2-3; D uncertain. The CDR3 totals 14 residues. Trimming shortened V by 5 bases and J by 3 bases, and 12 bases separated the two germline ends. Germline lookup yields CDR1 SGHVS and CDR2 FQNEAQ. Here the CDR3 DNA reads TGTGCCAGCAGCCTCAACCCCCTGACAGATACGCAGTATTTT. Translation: CASSLNPLTDTQYF.

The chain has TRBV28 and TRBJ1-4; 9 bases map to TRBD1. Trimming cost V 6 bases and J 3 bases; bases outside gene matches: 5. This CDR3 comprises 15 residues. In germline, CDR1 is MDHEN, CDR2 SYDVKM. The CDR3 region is CASSLQGAANEKLFF. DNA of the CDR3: TGTGCCAGCAGCCTACAGGGGGCGGCTAATGAAAAACTGTTTTTT.

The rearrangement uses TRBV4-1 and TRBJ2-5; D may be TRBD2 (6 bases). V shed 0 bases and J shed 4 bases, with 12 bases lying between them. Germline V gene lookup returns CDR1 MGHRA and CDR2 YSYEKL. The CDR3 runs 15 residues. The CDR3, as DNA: TGCGCCAGCAGCCAAGATCGGGACTTCTCAGAGACCCAGTACTTC. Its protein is CASSQDRDFSETQYF.

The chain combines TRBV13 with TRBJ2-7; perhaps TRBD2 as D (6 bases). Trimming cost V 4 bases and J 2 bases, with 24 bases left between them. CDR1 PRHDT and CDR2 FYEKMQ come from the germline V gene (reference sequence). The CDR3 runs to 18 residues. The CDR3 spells CASSSRLGLRGDAYEQYF. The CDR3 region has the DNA TGTGCCAGCAGCTCACGCTTGGGCCTCCGCGGGGACGCCTACGAGCAGTACTTC. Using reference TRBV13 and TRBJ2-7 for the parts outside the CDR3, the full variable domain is AAGVIQSPRHLIKEKRETATLKCYPIPRHDTVYWYQQGPGQDPQFLISFYEKMQSDKGSIPDRFSAQQFSDYHSELNMSSLELGDSALYFCASSSRLGLRGDAYEQYFGPGTRLTVT.

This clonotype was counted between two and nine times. CDR3 sequence reads: CASSSHIAGGFADTQYF. CDR3 nucleotides: TGTGCCAGCAGCTCGCATATAGCGGGAGGTTTCGCAGATACGCAGTATTTT. This chain connects TRBV7-9 to TRBJ2-3, with 10 bases that match TRBD2. V gave up 4 bases and J gave up 4 bases; unmatched junction bases: 11. Per the germline V gene, CDR1 is SEHNR and CDR2 is FQNEAQ (reference sequence). The CDR3 length is 17 residues.

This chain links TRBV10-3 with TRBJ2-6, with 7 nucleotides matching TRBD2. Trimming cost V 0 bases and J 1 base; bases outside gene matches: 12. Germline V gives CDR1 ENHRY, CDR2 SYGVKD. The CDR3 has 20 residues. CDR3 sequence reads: CAISESFVPGGLSGANVLTF. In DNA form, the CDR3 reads TGTGCCATCAGTGAGTCGTTCGTTCCGGGAGGACTATCTGGGGCCAACGTCCTGACTTTC.